The entry that follows covers one TCR beta chain sequence. No antigen is known for it. The data were obtained in a study of response to subunit inactivated influenza vaccine. One entry per CDR3 protein, called by TCRdb with MiXCR from the RT-PCR reads. The sample records about 570,000 distinct CDR3 sequences, 11% being singletons. V lost 0 bases to trimming and J lost 0 bases, with 5 bases between them. Germline CDR1 and CDR2: MNHEY and SVGEGT. The CDR3 spans 15 residues. Study conclusions and caveats: The authors suggested that every seasonal influenza vaccination recruits few new T cells.

The sample was also linked to a second study, of T cells expressing NK-cell markers. Per that paper: Researchers built TCR beta cDNA using 5'RACE template switching with UMIs. TCR beta repertoires came from sorted CD3+CD56+NKG2C+, CD3+CD56+NKG2C- and CD3+CD56-NKG2C+ T cells. As a fraction of CD8+ T cells, dominant NKG2C+ clonotypes reached about 1.0-7.0% in six donors.

The source of this sequence is a man aged 50 or older who received an inactivated influenza vaccine. V usage is TRBV6-2 or TRBV6-3 and J usage is TRBJ1-4; D remains unclear. The sequences come from PBMCs from blood, collected on the day of vaccination. CDR3 nucleotide sequence: TGTGCCAGCAGTTACTCAAGGACAACTAATGAAAAACTGTTTTTT. Amino acids: CASSYSRTTNEKLFF.